The rows below give T cell receptor beta chains drawn from one sample of a study of glioma-infiltrating T cells after dendritic cell vaccination. Some clones are missing from TCRdb's copy, which holds only in-frame ones; the method was immunoSEQ multiplex PCR. The data contain roughly 68,000 clones, 82% of them singletons. The sample consisted of blood, taken before dendritic cell vaccination. Source of these receptors: a human donor with glioblastoma. CDR3s include the opening cysteine and the closing phenylalanine or tryptophan. D genes are given only for firm matches. Clone size appears in some rows only: once, few, many, or a class for an expanded clone.

cdr3_length,j_call,v_call,clone_size,d_call,cdr3_nt,cdr3_aa
20,TRBJ1-1,TRBV28,.,TRBD1,TGTGCCAGCAGGGGGCGGACAGGGGGGCGATTCTCGGGGTTGAACACTGAAGCTTTCTTT,CASRGRTGGRFSGLNTEAFF
15,TRBJ2-3,TRBV28,once,.,TGTGCCAGCAGCCGCCGGACAGAGACCTCAGATACGCAGTATTTT,CASSRRTETSDTQYF
13,TRBJ1-1,TRBV10-3,.,.,TGTGCCATCAGTGGGAGCCTGAACACTGAAGCTTTCTTT,CAISGSLNTEAFF
14,TRBJ2-1,TRBV13,.,.,TGTGCCAGCAGCTCCCGACTTCTAAGTGATGAGCAGTTCTTC,CASSSRLLSDEQFF
15,TRBJ1-5,TRBV28,.,TRBD1,TGTGCCAGCAGTTTATCGGGACAGGGCAATCAGCCCCAGCATTTT,CASSLSGQGNQPQHF
13,TRBJ1-6,TRBV5-8,.,.,TGTGCCAGCAGCTTGACCGCCCTATCACCCCTCCACTTT,CASSLTALSPLHF
14,TRBJ2-7,TRBV14,.,TRBD1,TGTGCCAGCAGCCAAGTAGGGGGCAGGGGGGAGCAGTACTTC,CASSQVGGRGEQYF
13,TRBJ2-7,TRBV5-1,.,.,TGCGCCAGCAGCTTGGGGAGTACCTACGAGCAGTACTTC,CASSLGSTYEQYF
12,TRBJ2-3,TRBV18,.,.,TGTGCCGGAACAGAGAGCACAGATACGCAGTATTTT,CAGTESTDTQYF
15,TRBJ2-7,TRBV28,.,TRBD1,TGTGCCAGCAGAAACGCGGGACAGGGGTCCTACGAGCAGTACTTC,CASRNAGQGSYEQYF
12,TRBJ2-5,TRBV5-1,.,.,TGCGCCAGCAGCCGGGACTCCAGGACCCAGTACTTC,CASSRDSRTQYF
14,TRBJ1-6,TRBV7-2,.,.,TGTGCCAGCACAACGGGGGAGTATAATTCCCCCCTCCACTTT,CASTTGEYNSPLHF
12,TRBJ2-7,TRBV6-5,.,.,TGTGCCAGCACCCCGGGACTCCCGGAGCAGTACTTC,CASTPGLPEQYF
11,TRBJ1-1,TRBV6-5,.,.,TGTGCCAGCAGCCAAAGACATCGGGCTTTCTTT,CASSQRHRAFF
15,TRBJ1-5,TRBV19,.,TRBD1,TGTGCCAGTAGTATAGAAGGGACAGGGCGTCAGCCCCAGCATTTT,CASSIEGTGRQPQHF
14,TRBJ2-7,TRBV2,once,.,TGTGCCAGCAGTGTGACAGGCATTGGGGACGAGCAGTACTTC,CASSVTGIGDEQYF
16,TRBJ2-3,TRBV27,.,.,TGTGCCAGCAGTCTGGACCCTGGAGGTAGCACAGATACGCAGTATTTT,CASSLDPGGSTDTQYF
16,TRBJ1-3,TRBV4-1,.,.,TGCGCCAGCAGCCGCGTGGGGGGTTCCTCTGGAAACACCATATATTTT,CASSRVGGSSGNTIYF
15,TRBJ2-1,TRBV6-5,.,TRBD1,TGTGCCAGCACCTCCCACAGGGGTACCTACAATGAGCAGTTCTTC,CASTSHRGTYNEQFF
13,TRBJ1-2,TRBV28,few,TRBD1,TGTGCCAGCAGGCCGACAGGGAACTATGGCTACACCTTC,CASRPTGNYGYTF
16,TRBJ1-5,TRBV28,.,.,TGTGCCAGCACCCCGGCGTGGGGCCTTAGCAATCAGCCCCAGCATTTT,CASTPAWGLSNQPQHF
14,TRBJ2-3,TRBV5-6,.,.,TGTGCCAGCAGCTTTTCTACTTCCACAGATACGCAGTATTTT,CASSFSTSTDTQYF
16,TRBJ2-3,TRBV2,once,TRBD1,TGTGCCAGCAGCGCTGACAGGGGCCTCCGGGCAGATACGCAGTATTTT,CASSADRGLRADTQYF
14,TRBJ2-7,TRBV10-3,.,TRBD1,TGTGCCGTAACCGGGACAGAGGGATCCTACGAGCAGTACTTC,CAVTGTEGSYEQYF
14,TRBJ1-2,TRBV6-5,.,.,TGTGCCAGCACCCAGGGGAGGGGGACCTATGGCTACACCTTC,CASTQGRGTYGYTF
15,TRBJ2-2,TRBV19,.,.,TGTGCCACCACACGCAGGGGTCAGAACACCGGGGAGCTGTTTTTT,CATTRRGQNTGELFF
14,TRBJ1-5,TRBV19,.,.,TGTGCCAGTATGAGCGGGGGTCGAAATCAGCCCCAGCATTTT,CASMSGGRNQPQHF
14,TRBJ1-4,TRBV4-2,.,.,TGTGCCAGCAGCCAAGGACAGTCTAATGAAAAACTGTTTTTT,CASSQGQSNEKLFF
14,TRBJ2-7,TRBV5-1,.,TRBD1,TGCGCCAGCAGCTTCACAGGGGGCGACTACGAGCAGTACTTC,CASSFTGGDYEQYF
16,TRBJ2-2,TRBV2,few,.,TGTGCCAGCAGTGAAGAACAGGTCGCGAACACCGGGGAGCTGTTTTTT,CASSEEQVANTGELFF
11,TRBJ2-7,TRBV6-1,.,.,TGTGCCAGCAGGGAGATTTACGAGCAGTACTTC,CASREIYEQYF